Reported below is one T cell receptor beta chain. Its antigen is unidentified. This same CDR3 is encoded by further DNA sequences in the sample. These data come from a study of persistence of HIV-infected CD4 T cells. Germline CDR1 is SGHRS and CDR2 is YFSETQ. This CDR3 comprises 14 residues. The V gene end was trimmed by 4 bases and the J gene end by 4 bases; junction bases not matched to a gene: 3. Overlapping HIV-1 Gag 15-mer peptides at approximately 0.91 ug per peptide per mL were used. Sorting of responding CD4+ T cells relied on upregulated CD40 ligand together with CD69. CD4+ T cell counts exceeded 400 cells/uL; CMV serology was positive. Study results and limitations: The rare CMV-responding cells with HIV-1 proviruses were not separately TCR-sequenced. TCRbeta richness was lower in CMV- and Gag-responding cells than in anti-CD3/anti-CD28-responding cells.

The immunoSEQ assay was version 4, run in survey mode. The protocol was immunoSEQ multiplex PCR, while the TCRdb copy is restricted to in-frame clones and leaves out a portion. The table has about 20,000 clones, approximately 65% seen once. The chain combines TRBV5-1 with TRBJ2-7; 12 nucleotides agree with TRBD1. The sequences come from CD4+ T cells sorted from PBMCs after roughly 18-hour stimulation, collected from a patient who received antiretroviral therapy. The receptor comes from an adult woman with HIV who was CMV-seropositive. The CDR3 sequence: CASSPGQGAYEQYF. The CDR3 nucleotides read TGCGCCAGCAGCCCGGGACAGGGGGCGTACGAGCAGTACTTC. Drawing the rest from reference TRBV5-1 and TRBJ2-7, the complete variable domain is KAGVTQTPRYLIKTRGQQVTLSCSPISGHRSVSWYQQTPGQGLQFLFEYFSETQRNKGNFPGRFSGRQFSNSRSEMNVSTLELGDSALYLCASSPGQGAYEQYFGPGTRLTVT.